This TCR beta chain derives from a study of blood T cell repertoires in COVID-19. This clone was counted a few times. The germline CDR1 and CDR2 sequences are SEHNR and FQNEAQ (reference sequence). V was pared by 1 base and J by 0 bases, with 13 bases between. There are 17 residues in the CDR3. The assay was immunoSEQ multiplex PCR, and TCRdb's table has in-frame clones only and misses some. The sample carries around 260,000 clones, about 83% recorded once. This chain uses TRBV7-9 with TRBJ1-3; D call uncertain. The receptor was derived from a woman between 50 and 59 years old who had recovered from COVID-19. Input material: peripheral blood. Here the CDR3 DNA reads TGTGCCAGCAGCTTAGTAGGAGTCTCCTCCTCTGGAAACACCATATATTTT. It is translated as CASSLVGVSSSGNTIYF.